These T cell receptor beta chains were read from a single sample in a study of blood T cells in healthy people across ages. Each CDR3 protein gets one entry after TCRdb re-called the 5' RACE reads with MiXCR. The table lists roughly 800,000 distinct CDR3 sequences, more than 25% of them singletons. These data were also reused for a study on T cells of mothers and their children.

Sequencing was done on a sample of blood. These receptors originate from a boy between 5 and 17 years old in good health. Each CDR3 is given with its conserved first and last residue. D genes are given only for firm matches. Part of the rows lack a size; the others show once, few, many or a class for expanded clones.

length: 14
V: TRBV4-3
J: TRBJ1-1
D: -
size: -
CDR3: CASSPQATDTEAFF
DNA: TGCGCCAGCAGCCCACAAGCGACAGACACTGAAGCTTTCTTT

length: 15
V: TRBV3-1
J: TRBJ2-4
D: -
size: few
CDR3: CASSQDERVFGIQYF
DNA: TGTGCCAGCAGCCAAGATGAACGAGTTTTTGGCATTCAGTACTTC

length: 15
V: TRBV11-2
J: TRBJ2-6
D: -
size: -
CDR3: CASSIGGSGANVLTF
DNA: TGTGCCAGCAGCATAGGGGGGTCTGGGGCCAACGTCCTGACTTTC

length: 14
V: TRBV29-1
J: TRBJ2-1
D: -
size: -
CDR3: CSVEDLRQYVEQFF
DNA: TGCAGCGTTGAAGATCTGAGACAGTACGTTGAGCAGTTCTTC

length: 13
V: TRBV5-1
J: TRBJ1-1
D: -
size: -
CDR3: CASSPGEGVEAFF
DNA: TGCGCCAGCAGCCCAGGAGAGGGGGTTGAAGCTTTCTTT

length: 15
V: TRBV12-3/TRBV12-4
J: TRBJ2-1
D: -
size: few
CDR3: CASSFGAVSYNEQFF
DNA: TGTGCCAGCAGTTTTGGGGCCGTATCTTACAATGAGCAGTTCTTC

length: 19
V: TRBV12-3/TRBV12-4
J: TRBJ1-3
D: TRBD1
size: -
CDR3: CASSSLSQGPGTRPSTIYF
DNA: TGTGCCAGCAGCTCCTTATCACAGGGGCCGGGAACTCGGCCAAGCACCATATATTTT

length: 13
V: TRBV24-1
J: TRBJ2-7
D: TRBD2
size: -
CDR3: CATSAGGSYEQYF
DNA: TGTGCCACCAGTGCGGGGGGCTCCTACGAGCAGTACTTC

length: 11
V: TRBV30
J: TRBJ1-2
D: -
size: -
CDR3: CAWSVAGGYTF
DNA: TGTGCCTGGAGTGTAGCGGGAGGCTACACCTTC

length: 14
V: TRBV5-1
J: TRBJ2-3
D: -
size: -
CDR3: CASSPPSSTDTQYF
DNA: TGCGCCAGCAGCCCCCCGAGTAGCACAGATACGCAGTATTTT

length: 16
V: TRBV28
J: TRBJ2-7
D: -
size: few
CDR3: CASSFWSGGMQDEQYF
DNA: TGTGCCAGCAGTTTCTGGTCAGGAGGCATGCAGGACGAGCAGTACTTC

length: 14
V: TRBV20-1
J: TRBJ2-7
D: TRBD1
size: -
CDR3: CSAPLGTDYYEPYF
DNA: TGCAGTGCCCCTCTAGGGACAGACTACTACGAGCCGTACTTC

length: 14
V: TRBV3-1
J: TRBJ2-3
D: TRBD2
size: -
CDR3: CASSLSGEADTQYF
DNA: TGTGCCAGCAGCCTGAGCGGGGAGGCAGATACGCAGTATTTT

length: 16
V: TRBV3-1
J: TRBJ2-5
D: TRBD2
size: -
CDR3: CASRRTSGGAEETQYF
DNA: TGTGCCAGCAGGAGGACTAGCGGGGGGGCCGAAGAGACCCAGTACTTC

length: 14
V: TRBV29-1
J: TRBJ2-3
D: -
size: -
CDR3: CSVGQGLSTDTQYF
DNA: TGCAGCGTTGGGCAGGGCTTGAGCACAGATACGCAGTATTTT

length: 15
V: TRBV5-1
J: TRBJ1-6
D: TRBD1
size: -
CDR3: CASSLIGTGESPLHF
DNA: TGCGCCAGCAGCTTGATCGGGACAGGGGAGTCACCCCTCCACTTT

length: 16
V: TRBV5-1
J: TRBJ2-4
D: -
size: few
CDR3: CASSLGPERAKNIQYF
DNA: TGCGCCAGCAGCTTGGGACCGGAGAGGGCCAAAAACATTCAGTACTTC